There are a few counts of the clone carrying this T cell receptor (beta chain). What it binds is unknown. This record comes from a study of beta chain features in type 1 diabetes. The wider study: All of the samples together had over 90 million sorted cells examined.

CD4+ cells of the naive, central memory, regulatory and stem cell-like memory types were sorted via CD45RO/CCR7/CD25/CD127/CD95/CD27. In germline, CDR1 is SGHRS, CDR2 YFSETQ. Trimming cost V 5 bases and J 2 bases; bases outside gene matches: 10. The CDR3 runs 15 residues. The isolated RNA, all of it, was reverse transcribed, so expressed TCRB transcripts were what got sequenced. Assay used: immunoSEQ multiplex PCR; TCRdb lists only in-frame clones, some missing. Of about 270,000 clones in the sample, roughly an eighth were seen once. Study observations and caveats: People with Type 1 diabetes carried modestly yet significantly shorter TCRB CDR3s in all four CD4+ subsets. VDJ junctions from patients with type 1 diabetes contained fewer insertions and more deletions. PCR might favor shorter templates, equally in patients and controls.

Input material: naive CD4+ T cells from blood. The chain carries TRBV5-1 and TRBJ2-7; 7 nucleotides agree with TRBD1. This clonotype was obtained from a man younger than 45 with type 1 diabetes. CDR3 loop: CASRRIEQGTYEQYF. The CDR3, as DNA: TGCGCCAGCAGACGAATTGAACAGGGGACCTACGAGCAGTACTTC.